Following are 2 T cell receptor beta chains from one sample sequenced in a study of memory CD4+ T cells and cytomegalovirus serostatus. The table came from immunoSEQ multiplex PCR; TCRdb's copy has only in-frame clones and leaves some out. The sample has about 92,000 clones; 80% are singletons. Single viable CD3+CD4+CD8-CD45RO+ cells were sorted as the memory CD4+ T cells. The sample taken for sequencing was memory CD4+ T cells from blood. The source of these receptors is an adult in good health and CMV-seropositive.

This chain's CDR3 is CAISEGGSYGRGRETQYF. CDR3 DNA: TGTGCCATCAGTGAAGGAGGTTCCTACGGGAGGGGTAGAGAGACCCAGTACTTC. The genes are TRBV10-3 and TRBJ2-5, with 8 positions matching TRBD2. The germline V gene has CDR1 ENHRY and CDR2 SYGVKD. Unmatched junction bases numbered 16, after V lost 3 bases and J lost 4 bases. This CDR3 has 18 amino acids.

This clone appeared once. The chain recombines TRBV5-1 with TRBJ2-2, with 10 bases lining up with TRBD2. The CDR3 consists of 17 residues. Germline V gene lookup returns CDR1 SGHRS and CDR2 YFSETQ. The trim removed 0 bases at V and 6 bases at J, leaving 8 bases unmatched. CDR3 sequence reads: CASSLDSGRLEAGELFF. In DNA form, the CDR3 reads TGCGCCAGCAGCTTGGATAGCGGGAGGCTCGAGGCCGGGGAGCTGTTTTTT. The full variable domain, its missing parts supplied by reference TRBV5-1 and TRBJ2-2, is KAGVTQTPRYLIKTRGQQVTLSCSPISGHRSVSWYQQTPGQGLQFLFEYFSETQRNKGNFPGRFSGRQFSNSRSEMNVSTLELGDSALYLCASSLDSGRLEAGELFFGEGSRLTVL.